This T cell receptor beta chain was identified in a study of shared clonotypes between healthy human individuals. Only CD45RO-negative cells positively selected for CCR7 counted as naive CD8 cells, so terminally differentiated effector memory CD45RA+ cells were excluded. Details on this clone: Its matching antigen is unknown.

Overall study findings and caveats: It was the non-shared clonotypes that had lower generation probabilities than clonotypes shared by all four donors. Represented genetic and exposure-history diversity was restricted by having few donors.

Deep was the level used in running the assay. Template for every sorted-subset replicate PCR totaled about 0.2 ug DNA, roughly 30,000 T cell genomes. Profiling relied on immunoSEQ multiplex PCR, and the TCRdb table lists in-frame clones only, not all of them. There are 1.5 million to 2.5 million clones in the sample; about 95% occur only once, and approximately 1.2% lies in the top ten. This sequence originates from a man younger than 35 in good health. The sequencing input was naive CD8+ T cells sorted from blood.

The CDR3 is CASSREGAYEQYF. The CDR3 bases are TGTGCCAGCAGCCGAGAGGGGGCCTACGAGCAGTACTTC. The chain employs TRBV5-4 and TRBJ2-7, with D perhaps TRBD1 (6 bases). CDR1 is SGHNT and CDR2 is YYREEE in the germline V gene (reference sequence). Trimming pared 4 bases from V and 2 bases from J, leaving 10 bases between. The CDR3 runs to 13 residues. Combining the CDR3 with reference TRBV5-4 and TRBJ2-7 gives the whole variable domain ETGVTQSPTHLIKTRGQQVTLRCSSQSGHNTVSWYQQALGQGPQFIFQYYREEENGRGNFPPRFSGLQFPNYSSELNVNALELDDSALYLCASSREGAYEQYFGPGTRLTVT.